One and the same sample provided the 21 T cell receptor beta chains below, sequenced in a study of CD8 T cells in Susac syndrome. When the RNA was reverse transcribed, random hexamers were used with an input of 0.5 to 1 ug. TCRdb re-called the immunoSEQ multiplex PCR reads with MiXCR, one entry per CDR3 protein. The repertoire includes approximately 300,000 distinct CDR3 sequences, 85% of them detected once, and roughly 0.22% sits in the top ten. The sample was CD8+ T cells from PBMCs. The receptors shown here come from a human donor with multiple sclerosis.

The chain carries TRBV29-1 and TRBJ2-1; 8 bases line up with TRBD2. Germline V gene sequence: CDR1 SQVTM, CDR2 ANQGSEA. The CDR3 length is 14 residues. Germline trimming cut 4 bases from V and 2 bases from J; bases unmatched to any gene: 4. The CDR3 bases are TGCAGCGTTGGACACGGGGGGGCCTACAATGAGCAGTTCTTC. Protein product: CSVGHGGAYNEQFF.

The genes are TRBV20-1 and TRBJ2-1; 8 bases match TRBD2. Per germline, CDR1 DFQATT and CDR2 SNEGSKA (reference sequence). V trimming: 3 bases; J trimming: 4 bases; junction bases outside the gene matches: 14. This CDR3 spans 17 amino acids. Written as DNA, the CDR3 is TGCAGTGCTAGTTCGCCCGGCGGGAGGACCTTATACAATGAGCAGTTCTTC. The encoded protein is CSASSPGGRTLYNEQFF.

V and J are TRBV24-1 and TRBJ1-5; TRBD1 matches 7 bases. Germline CDR1 and CDR2: KGHDR and SFDVKD. V dropped 3 bases and J dropped 0; count of bases not matched to a gene: 4. The CDR3 has 16 residues. CDR3 DNA sequence: TGTGCCACCAGTGATATTGGGACAGATAGCAATCAGCCCCAGCATTTT. This gives the protein CATSDIGTDSNQPQHF.

This chain uses TRBV7-9 with TRBJ2-5, with TRBD2 identical over 8 bases. J gave up 3 bases and V 2 bases, and 11 bases lay outside the gene matches. CDR3 length: 17 residues. Germline CDR1 SEHNR, CDR2 FQNEAQ (reference sequence). The CDR3 nucleotides read TGTGCCAGCAGCTTACCCCGGGGGGGACACGCGGAAGAGACCCAGTACTTC. This translates into CASSLPRGGHAEETQYF.

The V call is TRBV6-5, the J call TRBJ1-1; D remains unclear. The ends were cut back, 2 bases at V and 4 bases at J, with 14 bases in the middle. The CDR3 has 15 amino acids. Germline V gene lookup returns CDR1 MNHEY and CDR2 SVGAGI. CDR3 bases: TGTGCCAGCAGTTACACCGGGCTCACGGGCACTGAAGCTTTCTTT. Protein: CASSYTGLTGTEAFF.

This chain links TRBV20-1 with TRBJ2-1; D is possibly TRBD2 (6 bases). Trimming took off 1 base at V and 0 bases at J, with 13 bases between the two ends. The germline V gene encodes CDR1 DFQATT and CDR2 SNEGSKA (reference sequence). This CDR3 contains 16 residues. The CDR3 DNA reads TGCAGTGCTAGAGCCCCTCTAGCGACCTCCTACAATGAGCAGTTCTTC. This encodes CSARAPLATSYNEQFF.

The chain links TRBV9 to TRBJ2-7; maybe TRBD2 (6 bases). V dropped 0 bases and J dropped 6 bases, with 16 bases sitting between them. The CDR3 contains 15 residues. CDR1 and CDR2 (germline): SGDLS, YYNGEE. The CDR3 here is CASSVAGDSGAEQYF. In DNA, the CDR3 is TGTGCCAGCAGCGTAGCGGGAGATAGTGGGGCCGAGCAGTACTTC.

This clonotype appeared a single time. This chain uses TRBV5-1 with TRBJ2-1; 11 positions agree with TRBD1. This CDR3 region has 16 residues. Germline V gene lookup returns CDR1 SGHRS and CDR2 YFSETQ. The V and J ends lost 6 bases and 10 bases, in that order; junction bases with no gene match: 15. The CDR3 region has the DNA TGCGCCAGCACCCCCCCACTCCCGGGACAGGGGGGAGAGCAGTTCTTC. Protein product: CASTPPLPGQGGEQFF.

V usage is TRBV28 and J usage is TRBJ2-7; unclear D gene. Trimming cost V 0 bases and J 6 bases, with 6 bases left between them. CDR1 MDHEN and CDR2 SYDVKM come from the germline V gene. The CDR3 is made up of 12 amino acids. CDR3 in DNA: TGTGCCAGCAGTTTATGGGCGATCGAGCAGTACTTC. It yields the protein CASSLWAIEQYF.

The chain combines TRBV30 with TRBJ2-7; D tentatively fits TRBD1 or TRBD2 (5 bases each). This CDR3 has 12 amino acids. The germline CDR1 and CDR2 sequences are GTSNPN and SVGIG (reference sequence). V dropped 7 bases and J dropped 3 bases, with 13 bases sitting between them. This chain's CDR3 is CAFGTVLYEQYF. Here the CDR3 DNA reads TGTGCCTTCGGGACGGTCCTCTACGAGCAGTACTTC.

This chain uses TRBV29-1 with TRBJ2-7, with D maybe TRBD2 (6 bases). CDR3 length equals 12 residues. Trimming removed 7 bases from V and 1 base from J, with 11 bases in between. The germline V gene encodes CDR1 SQVTM and CDR2 ANQGSEA. The CDR3 nucleotides read TGCAGCGGCCGGGACTCTTCCTACGAGCAGTACTTC. Its protein is CSGRDSSYEQYF.

V gene TRBV15 combines with J gene TRBJ1-1, with D possibly matching TRBD1 (6 bases). Trimming stripped 1 base from V and 4 bases from J, with 13 bases between. This CDR3 has 15 residues. Germline-derived CDR1 and CDR2 are LNHNV and YYDKDF (reference sequence). The CDR3 reads CATSRATGIGTEAFF. The CDR3, as DNA: TGTGCCACCAGCAGAGCTACAGGGATAGGCACTGAAGCTTTCTTT.

The chain combines TRBV29-1 with TRBJ2-1, with 7 bases fitting TRBD2. V dropped 5 bases and J dropped 8; count of bases not matched to a gene: 3. CDR1 SQVTM and CDR2 ANQGSEA come from the germline V gene. The CDR3 spans 11 residues. The CDR3 reads CSVLADHEQFF. In DNA, the CDR3 is TGCAGCGTTCTAGCGGACCATGAGCAGTTCTTC.

The rearrangement links TRBV13 to TRBJ2-1; TRBD1 agrees at 10 bases. Germline trimming cut 5 bases from V and 7 bases from J; bases unmatched to any gene: 11. This CDR3 has 16 amino acids. Germline CDR1 PRHDT, CDR2 FYEKMQ (reference sequence). CDR3 coding DNA: TGTGCCAGCAGCCCAGGATGGGGACAGGGGTGGAATGAGCAGTTCTTC. This gives the protein CASSPGWGQGWNEQFF.

The chain joins TRBV7-9 to TRBJ2-7; 13 nucleotides match TRBD2. Trimming took 3 bases from V and 1 from J; bases not matched to a gene: 9. This CDR3 has 18 residues. Germline CDR1 SEHNR, CDR2 FQNEAQ (reference sequence). CDR3 protein: CASSFGLAGAPESYEQYF. CDR3 in DNA: TGTGCCAGCAGCTTTGGACTAGCGGGAGCCCCGGAATCCTACGAGCAGTACTTC. The full variable domain, completed using reference TRBV7-9 and TRBJ2-7, is DTGVSQNPRHKITKRGQNVTFRCDPISEHNRLYWYRQTLGQGPEFLTYFQNEAQLEKSRLLSDRFSAERPKGSFSTLEIQRTEQGDSAMYLCASSFGLAGAPESYEQYFGPGTRLTVT.

This clonotype has a single count. The chain combines TRBV4-2 with TRBJ2-7, with 8 bases matching TRBD2. From germline, CDR1 is LGHNA and CDR2 YNFKEQ. V dropped 0 bases and J dropped 2; count of bases not matched to a gene: 6. The CDR3 is 16 residues long. CDR3 protein: CASSQDWERETYEQYF. The CDR3 DNA sequence: TGTGCCAGCAGCCAAGATTGGGAGCGGGAGACCTACGAGCAGTACTTC.

The J gene is TRBJ2-3, the V gene TRBV27; D gene unclear. There are 16 residues in the CDR3. CDR1 and CDR2 (germline): MNHEY, SMNVEV (reference sequence). The V and J ends lost 4 bases and 0 bases respectively, with 14 bases between them. The CDR3 region has the DNA TGTGCCAGCAGTTGGCTTGCGGCGGCTAGCACAGATACGCAGTATTTT. Its protein product is CASSWLAAASTDTQYF.

The chain is built from TRBV28 and TRBJ1-2; D gene uncertain. The ends were cut back, 2 bases at V and 0 bases at J, with 4 bases in the middle. Germline V gene data show CDR1 as MDHEN and CDR2 as SYDVKM. The length of the CDR3 is 13 residues. CDR3 DNA: TGTGCCAGCAGTTTAGTGCCTAACTATGGCTACACCTTC. This codes for CASSLVPNYGYTF.

The chain joins TRBV5-1 to TRBJ1-5; D not resolved. V shed 0 bases and J shed 7 bases, with 8 bases lying between them. This CDR3 comprises 13 residues. The germline gives CDR1 SGHRS, CDR2 YFSETQ. The CDR3 sequence is CASSLGGEQPQHF. CDR3 DNA sequence: TGCGCCAGCAGCTTGGGAGGAGAGCAGCCCCAGCATTTT.

This clonotype was detected only once. The chain links TRBV5-4 to TRBJ2-1; 7 bases line up with TRBD1. The CDR3 is 14 residues long. Germline CDR1 is SGHNT and CDR2 is YYREEE (reference sequence). With V trimmed by 2 bases and J by 3 bases, 2 bases remained unmatched. CDR3 sequence reads: CASSFDRDYNEQFF. The DNA of the CDR3 is TGTGCCAGCAGCTTCGACAGGGACTACAATGAGCAGTTCTTC.

This clonotype was recorded only once. The chain recombines TRBV6-5 with TRBJ2-7; 10 bases match TRBD1. There are 15 residues in the CDR3. Germline loops: CDR1 MNHEY, CDR2 SVGAGI. V shed 5 bases, J shed 2 bases, and the junction held 6 bases outside the gene matches. In DNA, the CDR3 is TGTGCCAGCAGTCCTGGGACAGGGGTAACCTACGAGCAGTACTTC. Translation: CASSPGTGVTYEQYF.